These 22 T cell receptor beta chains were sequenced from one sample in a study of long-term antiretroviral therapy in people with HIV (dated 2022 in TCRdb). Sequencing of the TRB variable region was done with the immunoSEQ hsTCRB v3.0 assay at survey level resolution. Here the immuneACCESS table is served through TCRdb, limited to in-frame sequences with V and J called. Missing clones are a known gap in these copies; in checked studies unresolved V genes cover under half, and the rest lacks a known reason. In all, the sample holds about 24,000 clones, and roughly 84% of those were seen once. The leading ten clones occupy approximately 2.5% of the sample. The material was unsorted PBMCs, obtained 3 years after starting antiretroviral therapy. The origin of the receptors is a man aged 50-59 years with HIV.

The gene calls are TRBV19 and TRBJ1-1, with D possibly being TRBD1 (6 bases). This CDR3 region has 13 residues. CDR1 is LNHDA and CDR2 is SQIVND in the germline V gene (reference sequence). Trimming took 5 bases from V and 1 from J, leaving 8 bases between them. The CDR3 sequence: CASSPGENTEAFF. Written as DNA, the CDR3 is TGTGCCAGTAGTCCAGGGGAGAACACTGAAGCTTTCTTT.

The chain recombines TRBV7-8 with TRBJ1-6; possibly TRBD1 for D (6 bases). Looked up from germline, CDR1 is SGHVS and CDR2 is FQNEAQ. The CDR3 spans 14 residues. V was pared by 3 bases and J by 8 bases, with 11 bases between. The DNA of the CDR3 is TGTGCCAGCAGCTTCGGGGGCTTATATTCACCCCTCCACTTT. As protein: CASSFGGLYSPLHF.

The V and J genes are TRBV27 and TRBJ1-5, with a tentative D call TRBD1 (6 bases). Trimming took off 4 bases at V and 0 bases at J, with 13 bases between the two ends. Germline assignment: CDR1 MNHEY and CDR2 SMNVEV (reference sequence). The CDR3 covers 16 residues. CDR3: CASSSTGRYSNQPQHF. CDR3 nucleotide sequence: TGTGCCAGCAGTTCGACAGGCCGATATAGCAATCAGCCCCAGCATTTT.

CDR3 region: CASSRTGTVTYEQYF. CDR3 in DNA: TGTGCCAGCAGTCGCACCGGGACAGTAACCTACGAGCAGTACTTC. The chain is built from TRBV5-4 and TRBJ2-7, with 7 bases fitting TRBD1. V shed 5 bases, J shed 2 bases, and the junction held 10 bases outside the gene matches. This CDR3 is built from 15 residues. Germline V gives CDR1 SGHNT, CDR2 YYREEE (reference sequence).

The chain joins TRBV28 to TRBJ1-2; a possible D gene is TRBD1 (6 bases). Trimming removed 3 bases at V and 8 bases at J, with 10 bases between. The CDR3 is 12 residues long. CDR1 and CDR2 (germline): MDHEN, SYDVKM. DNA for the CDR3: TGTGCCAGCAGTTTCGGGGGGCAGGGCTACACCTTC. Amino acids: CASSFGGQGYTF.

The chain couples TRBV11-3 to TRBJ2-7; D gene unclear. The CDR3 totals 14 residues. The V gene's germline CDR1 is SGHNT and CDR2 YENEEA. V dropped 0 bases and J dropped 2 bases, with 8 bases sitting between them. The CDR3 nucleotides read TGTGCCAGCAGCTTAGACCAGACCGCCTACGAGCAGTACTTC. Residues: CASSLDQTAYEQYF. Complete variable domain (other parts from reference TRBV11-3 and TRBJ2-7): EAGVVQSPRYKIIEKKQPVAFWCNPISGHNTLYWYLQNLGQGPELLIRYENEEAVDDSQLPKDRFSAERLKGVDSTLKIQPAELGDSAVYLCASSLDQTAYEQYFGPGTRLTVT.

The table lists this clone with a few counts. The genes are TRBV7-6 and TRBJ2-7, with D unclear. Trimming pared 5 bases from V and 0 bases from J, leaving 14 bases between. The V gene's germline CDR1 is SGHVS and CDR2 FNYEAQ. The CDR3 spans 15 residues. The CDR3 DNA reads TGTGCCAGCAGCCCTATAGAGGCTATCTCCTACGAGCAGTACTTC. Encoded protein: CASSPIEAISYEQYF. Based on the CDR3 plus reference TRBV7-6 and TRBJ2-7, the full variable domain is GAGVSQSPRYKVTKRGQDVALRCDPISGHVSLYWYRQALGQGPEFLTYFNYEAQQDKSGLPNDRFSAERPEGSISTLTIQRTEQRDSAMYRCASSPIEAISYEQYFGPGTRLTVT.

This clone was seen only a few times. CDR3 sequence: CASSLEGRYEQPQHF. The DNA for the CDR3 is TGCGCCAGCAGCTTGGAGGGCAGGTACGAACAGCCCCAGCATTTT. V gene TRBV5-1 combines with J gene TRBJ1-5; D remains ambiguous. The germline CDR1 and CDR2 sequences are SGHRS and YFSETQ. The CDR3 has 15 residues. With 0 bases removed from V and 7 bases from J, the gap between germline ends came to 14 bases.

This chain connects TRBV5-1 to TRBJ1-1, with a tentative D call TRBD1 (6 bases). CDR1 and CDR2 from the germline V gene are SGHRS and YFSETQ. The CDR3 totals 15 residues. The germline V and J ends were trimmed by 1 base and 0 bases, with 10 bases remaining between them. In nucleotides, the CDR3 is TGCGCCAGCAGCTTGTGGGACAAGGTGAACACTGAAGCTTTCTTT. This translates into CASSLWDKVNTEAFF.

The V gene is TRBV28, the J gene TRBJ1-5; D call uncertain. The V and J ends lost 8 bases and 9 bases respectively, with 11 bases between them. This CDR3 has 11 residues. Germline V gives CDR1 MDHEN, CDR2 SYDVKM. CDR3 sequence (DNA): TGTGCCAGCTCCGGAGGGTGGCCCCAGCATTTT. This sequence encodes CASSGGWPQHF.

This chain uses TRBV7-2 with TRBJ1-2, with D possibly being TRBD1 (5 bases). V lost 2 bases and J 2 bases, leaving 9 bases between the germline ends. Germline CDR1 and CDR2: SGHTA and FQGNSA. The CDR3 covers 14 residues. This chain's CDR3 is CASSLLQDNYGYTF. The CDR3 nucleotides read TGTGCCAGCAGCTTATTACAGGACAACTATGGCTACACCTTC.

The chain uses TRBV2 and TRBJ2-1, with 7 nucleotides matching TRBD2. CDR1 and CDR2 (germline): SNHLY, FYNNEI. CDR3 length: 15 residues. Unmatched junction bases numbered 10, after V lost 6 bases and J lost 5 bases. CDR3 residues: CASSQEGREHNEQFF. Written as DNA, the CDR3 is TGTGCCAGCAGCCAAGAGGGGCGGGAGCACAATGAGCAGTTCTTC.

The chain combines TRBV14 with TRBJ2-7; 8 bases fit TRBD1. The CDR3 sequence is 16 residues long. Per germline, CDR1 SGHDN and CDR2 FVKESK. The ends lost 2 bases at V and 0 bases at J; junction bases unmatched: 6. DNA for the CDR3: TGTGCCAGCAGCCAAAGACAGGGGTTTACCTCCTACGAGCAGTACTTC. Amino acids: CASSQRQGFTSYEQYF.

This CDR3 reads CATTSGENSNQPQHF. The DNA for the CDR3 is TGTGCCACCACCAGTGGGGAGAATAGCAATCAGCCCCAGCATTTT. This rearrangement joins TRBV10-3 to TRBJ1-5; no clear D. The ends were cut back, 10 bases at V and 0 bases at J, with 16 bases in the middle. This CDR3 contains 15 residues. Germline-derived CDR1 and CDR2 are ENHRY and SYGVKD.

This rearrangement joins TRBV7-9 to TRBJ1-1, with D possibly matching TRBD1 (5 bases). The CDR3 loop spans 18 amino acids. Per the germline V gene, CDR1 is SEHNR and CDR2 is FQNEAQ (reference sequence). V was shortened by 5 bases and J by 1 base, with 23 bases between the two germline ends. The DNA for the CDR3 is TGTGCCAGCAGCCGAGGGACGCTAGGCCGCGGGGGGAACACTGAAGCTTTCTTT. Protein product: CASSRGTLGRGGNTEAFF.

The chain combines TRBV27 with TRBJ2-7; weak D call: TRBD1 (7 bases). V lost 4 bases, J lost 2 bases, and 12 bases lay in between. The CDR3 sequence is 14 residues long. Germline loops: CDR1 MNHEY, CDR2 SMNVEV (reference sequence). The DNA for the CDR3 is TGTGCCAGCAGTTCGGCAGGGGGGACCTACGAGCAGTACTTC. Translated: CASSSAGGTYEQYF.

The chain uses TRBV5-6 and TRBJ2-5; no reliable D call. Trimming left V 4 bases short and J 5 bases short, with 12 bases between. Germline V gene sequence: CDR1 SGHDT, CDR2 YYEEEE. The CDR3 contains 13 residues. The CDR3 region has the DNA TGTGCCAGCAGCCCAGGTAGCTGGGAGACCCAGTACTTC. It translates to CASSPGSWETQYF.

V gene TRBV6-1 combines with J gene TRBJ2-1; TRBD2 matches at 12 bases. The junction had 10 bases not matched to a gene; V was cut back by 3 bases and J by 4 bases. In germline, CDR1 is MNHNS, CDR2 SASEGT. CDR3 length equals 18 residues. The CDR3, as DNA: TGTGCCAGCAGTGACCCCCTCCCACTAGCGGGGGGTTACAATGAGCAGTTCTTC. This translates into CASSDPLPLAGGYNEQFF.

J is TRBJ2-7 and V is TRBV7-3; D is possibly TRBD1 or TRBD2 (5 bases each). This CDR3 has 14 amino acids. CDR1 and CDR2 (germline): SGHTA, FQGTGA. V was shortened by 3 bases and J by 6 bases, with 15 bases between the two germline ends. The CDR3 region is CASSLGPGFGEQYF. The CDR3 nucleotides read TGTGCCAGCAGCTTGGGGCCGGGGTTCGGCGAGCAGTACTTC. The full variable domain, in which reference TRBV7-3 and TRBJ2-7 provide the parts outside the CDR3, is GAGVSQTPSNKVTEKGKYVELRCDPISGHTALYWYRQSLGQGPEFLIYFQGTGAADDSGLPNDRFFAVRPEGSVSTLKIQRTERGDSAVYLCASSLGPGFGEQYFGPGTRLTVT.

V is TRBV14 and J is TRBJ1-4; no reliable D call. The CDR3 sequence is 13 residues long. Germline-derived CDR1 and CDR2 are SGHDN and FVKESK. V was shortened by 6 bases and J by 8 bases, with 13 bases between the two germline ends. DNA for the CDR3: TGTGCCAGCAGTCTAGTTGTAGGGGAAAAACTGTTTTTT. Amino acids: CASSLVVGEKLFF.

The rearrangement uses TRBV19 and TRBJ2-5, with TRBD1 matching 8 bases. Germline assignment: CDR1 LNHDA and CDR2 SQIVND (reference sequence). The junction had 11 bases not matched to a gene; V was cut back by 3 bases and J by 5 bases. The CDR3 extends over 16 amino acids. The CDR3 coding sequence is TGTGCCAGTAGTATCCTCCCCGGCAGGGGGCGCGAGACCCAGTACTTC. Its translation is CASSILPGRGRETQYF.

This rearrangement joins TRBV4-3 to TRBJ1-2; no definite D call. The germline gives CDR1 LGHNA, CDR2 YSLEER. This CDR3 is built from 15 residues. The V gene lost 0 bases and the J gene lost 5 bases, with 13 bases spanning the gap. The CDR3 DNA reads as TGCGCCAGCAGCCAAGAAGGTACAGACCAGTATGGCTACACCTTC. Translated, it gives CASSQEGTDQYGYTF.